This record concerns one TCR beta chain sequence. The antigen is unknown. It was with 60 Vbeta and 13 Jbeta primers that the PCR ran. TCRdb's table, derived via immunoSEQ multiplex PCR, lists solely in-frame clones and lacks some. The repertoire has about 130,000 clones, roughly 75% of them found once; the top ten carry roughly a tenth. The sample is drawn from a study of cytomegalovirus exposure and HLA in healthy donors. Findings of the study overall: There were some 150 TCR beta chains listed as cytomegalovirus-associated. One variant, a missense change in DCLRE1C, was linked in a later analysis to TCR beta V- and J-gene trimming.

The TCR sequence derives from a man in his thirties or forties in good health and CMV-seropositive. The sample consisted of PBMCs.

The CDR3 reads CASSLGSRTGVYTEAFF. The CDR3 DNA sequence: TGTGCCAGCAGCTTGGGGTCCCGGACAGGGGTTTACACTGAAGCTTTCTTT. The rearrangement joins TRBV5-6 to TRBJ1-1, with TRBD1 matching 9 bases. Germline-derived CDR1 and CDR2 are SGHDT and YYEEEE. The CDR3 is 17 amino acids. With V trimmed by 0 bases and J by 3 bases, 9 bases remained unmatched.